This T cell receptor beta chain was profiled in a study of T cell repertoires in ileal Crohn's disease. Study details: From the surgical specimen's inflamed ileum, biopsies were taken as M0.

TCRdb keeps only in-frame clones here, not all; method: immunoSEQ multiplex PCR. The sample has approximately 14,000 clones, around 80% seen once; the top ten hold approximately 15%. The CDR3 extends over 16 amino acids. CDR1 is SGHRS and CDR2 is YFSETQ in the germline V gene. V lost 4 bases to trimming and J lost 2 bases, with 17 bases between them. Time point indicated: inflamed ileum from the surgical specimen. The clonotype was recovered from an adult with Crohn's disease. The chain uses TRBV5-1 and TRBJ2-3, with D perhaps matching TRBD1 or TRBD2 (6 bases each). Sequencing was performed on ileal tissue. This chain's CDR3 is CASSPEGDEITDTQYF. CDR3 nucleotides: TGCGCCAGCAGCCCGGAGGGGGACGAAATCACAGATACGCAGTATTTT.